These T cell receptor beta chains were read from a single sample in a study of regulatory T cells in long-lasting Graves disease. From the multiplex PCR reads, TCRdb called clonotypes with MiXCR, one entry per CDR3 protein. The sample holds over 400,000 distinct CDR3 sequences, 14% seen once. This sample also belongs to another study, concerning T cells in Graves' hyperthyroidism and ophthalmopathy.

This specimen was peripheral blood mononuclear cells (PBMCs), taken at new diagnosis, from a patient treated with antithyroid drugs. These receptors were taken from a woman aged 45-65 years with Graves disease. Both conserved end residues are part of each CDR3. A D gene is named only where the DNA matches it firmly. Some rows have no size entry. The others give once, few or many, or a class for an expanded clone.

d_call: TRBD2
j_call: TRBJ2-5
v_call: TRBV28
clone_size: .
cdr3_nt: TGTGCCAGCAGTTTCCGGACTAGCGGGATTGGAGAGACCCAGTACTTC
cdr3_aa: CASSFRTSGIGETQYF

d_call: TRBD2
j_call: TRBJ2-1
v_call: TRBV7-2
clone_size: .
cdr3_nt: TGTGCCAGCAGCTTAGCGACTGGAGGGAGGGGCCACAATGAGCAGTTCTTC
cdr3_aa: CASSLATGGRGHNEQFF

d_call: TRBD1
j_call: TRBJ1-3
v_call: TRBV5-1
clone_size: .
cdr3_nt: TGCGCCAGCAGCCCAAGGACAGGCTCTGGAAACACCATATATTTT
cdr3_aa: CASSPRTGSGNTIYF

d_call: .
j_call: TRBJ1-2
v_call: TRBV14
clone_size: many
cdr3_nt: TGTGCCAGCAGCCAATCCCCCGTTGGGGTTCTAGGCTACACCTTC
cdr3_aa: CASSQSPVGVLGYTF

d_call: TRBD2
j_call: TRBJ2-1
v_call: TRBV10-3
clone_size: few
cdr3_nt: TGTGCCATCAGTGTGACTAGCGGGAGTCAGGGCAATGAGCAGTTCTTC
cdr3_aa: CAISVTSGSQGNEQFF

d_call: .
j_call: TRBJ2-3
v_call: TRBV3-1
clone_size: many
cdr3_nt: TGTGCCAGCAGCCCCTCCTTCGGCCCGTCGGATACGCAGTATTTT
cdr3_aa: CASSPSFGPSDTQYF

d_call: .
j_call: TRBJ2-2
v_call: TRBV12-3/TRBV12-4
clone_size: many
cdr3_nt: TGTGCCAGCAGCCCCTCTGCTGGAGAGCTGTTTTTT
cdr3_aa: CASSPSAGELFF

d_call: .
j_call: TRBJ2-4
v_call: TRBV7-2
clone_size: few
cdr3_nt: TGTGCCAGCAGCTTAGACTTTGGGACCACAAACATTCAGTACTTC
cdr3_aa: CASSLDFGTTNIQYF

d_call: .
j_call: TRBJ2-1
v_call: TRBV27
clone_size: .
cdr3_nt: TGTGCCAGCAGTTTAGCTTTTGTTGCTGAGCAGTTCTTC
cdr3_aa: CASSLAFVAEQFF

d_call: TRBD1
j_call: TRBJ2-7
v_call: TRBV6-1
clone_size: many
cdr3_nt: TGTGCCAGCAGTGACGGCACAGGGGACGAGCAGTACTTC
cdr3_aa: CASSDGTGDEQYF

d_call: TRBD2
j_call: TRBJ2-1
v_call: TRBV28
clone_size: many
cdr3_nt: TGTGCCAGCACGGCAACTAGCGGGATATGGGATGAGCAGTTCTTC
cdr3_aa: CASTATSGIWDEQFF

d_call: .
j_call: TRBJ2-1
v_call: TRBV29-1
clone_size: few
cdr3_nt: TGCAGCGTTGAGATTGACAGGAATGAGCAGTTCTTC
cdr3_aa: CSVEIDRNEQFF

d_call: .
j_call: TRBJ1-1
v_call: TRBV19
clone_size: .
cdr3_nt: TGTGCCAGTAGTACGGGACGACGAATCACTGAAGCTTTCTTT
cdr3_aa: CASSTGRRITEAFF

d_call: .
j_call: TRBJ1-2
v_call: TRBV28
clone_size: many
cdr3_nt: TGTGCCAGCAGCCCTACAGCGAACTATGGCTACACCTTC
cdr3_aa: CASSPTANYGYTF

d_call: TRBD1
j_call: TRBJ2-5
v_call: TRBV27
clone_size: .
cdr3_nt: TGTGCCAGCGCCGGGACAGGGAATACCCAGTACTTC
cdr3_aa: CASAGTGNTQYF

d_call: .
j_call: TRBJ1-6
v_call: TRBV7-8
clone_size: .
cdr3_nt: TGTGCCAGCAGCTCTTGGACGGCGGCTAATTCACCCCTCCACTTT
cdr3_aa: CASSSWTAANSPLHF

d_call: TRBD2
j_call: TRBJ2-5
v_call: TRBV5-1
clone_size: .
cdr3_nt: TGCGCCAGCAGCTTGGTTCTAGCGGACACTCAAGAGACCCAGTACTTC
cdr3_aa: CASSLVLADTQETQYF

d_call: TRBD1
j_call: TRBJ1-5
v_call: TRBV28
clone_size: many
cdr3_nt: TGTGCCAGCAGCCCCGGACAGGGGGCACATCAGCCCCAGCATTTT
cdr3_aa: CASSPGQGAHQPQHF

d_call: TRBD1
j_call: TRBJ2-5
v_call: TRBV4-1
clone_size: few
cdr3_nt: TGCGCCAGCAGCCAAAACACCGGGACAGGGCAAGAGACCCAGTACTTC
cdr3_aa: CASSQNTGTGQETQYF

d_call: .
j_call: TRBJ1-5
v_call: TRBV19
clone_size: many
cdr3_nt: TGTGCCAGTAGTATAAGCTACAATCAGCCCCAGCATTTT
cdr3_aa: CASSISYNQPQHF

d_call: .
j_call: TRBJ2-7
v_call: TRBV7-2
clone_size: .
cdr3_nt: TGTGCCAGCAGCTTAGGGGCGGGACTCTCCTACGAGCAGTACTTC
cdr3_aa: CASSLGAGLSYEQYF

d_call: .
j_call: TRBJ1-3
v_call: TRBV6-1
clone_size: .
cdr3_nt: TGTGCCAGCACGCGACAGGCACACTCTGGAAACACCATATATTTT
cdr3_aa: CASTRQAHSGNTIYF

d_call: .
j_call: TRBJ1-2
v_call: TRBV5-1
clone_size: few
cdr3_nt: TGCGCCAGCGCTCCGGACATGACTAACTATGGCTACACCTTC
cdr3_aa: CASAPDMTNYGYTF

d_call: TRBD1
j_call: TRBJ1-5
v_call: TRBV28
clone_size: few
cdr3_nt: TGTGCCAGCAGCCCCCGGGCAGGGGGGTTTCAGCCCCAGCATTTT
cdr3_aa: CASSPRAGGFQPQHF

d_call: TRBD2
j_call: TRBJ2-7
v_call: TRBV20-1
clone_size: .
cdr3_nt: TGCAGTGCTAGAGAGAGACTAGCGGGCACCAACTCCTACGAGCAGTACTTC
cdr3_aa: CSARERLAGTNSYEQYF

d_call: TRBD1
j_call: TRBJ1-6
v_call: TRBV5-1
clone_size: many
cdr3_nt: TGCGCCAGCAGCTGGGGGACAGGTAGCTCCTATAATTCACCCCTCCACTTT
cdr3_aa: CASSWGTGSSYNSPLHF

d_call: TRBD1
j_call: TRBJ2-7
v_call: TRBV27
clone_size: many
cdr3_nt: TGTGCCAGCAGCCTCAGACAGGGGGAGACCTACGAGCAGTACTTC
cdr3_aa: CASSLRQGETYEQYF

d_call: TRBD1
j_call: TRBJ2-7
v_call: TRBV5-1
clone_size: many
cdr3_nt: TGCGCCAGCACAACCGGGACAGGGGATGTTAGATACGAGCAGTACTTC
cdr3_aa: CASTTGTGDVRYEQYF

d_call: TRBD2
j_call: TRBJ2-5
v_call: TRBV10-3
clone_size: .
cdr3_nt: TGTGCCATCAGTGAGGGTAGCGGGAGGGCCAACCAAGAGACCCAGTACTTC
cdr3_aa: CAISEGSGRANQETQYF

d_call: TRBD1
j_call: TRBJ2-7
v_call: TRBV5-6
clone_size: few
cdr3_nt: TGTGCCAGCAGCTTGGTTGGGGACCCGGGACAGAGATACTACGAGCAGTACTTC
cdr3_aa: CASSLVGDPGQRYYEQYF

d_call: .
j_call: TRBJ2-3
v_call: TRBV10-3
clone_size: .
cdr3_nt: TGTGCCATCAGTGGACTCTCCAATACAGATACGCAGTATTTT
cdr3_aa: CAISGLSNTDTQYF

d_call: .
j_call: TRBJ2-1
v_call: TRBV5-5
clone_size: .
cdr3_nt: TGTGCCAGCAGCTTGTTAGGTGGGCGGGTTGAGCAGTTCTTC
cdr3_aa: CASSLLGGRVEQFF

d_call: .
j_call: TRBJ2-2
v_call: TRBV6-5
clone_size: many
cdr3_nt: TGTGCCAGCAGTTACTGGGACACCGGGGAGCTGTTTTTT
cdr3_aa: CASSYWDTGELFF

d_call: .
j_call: TRBJ2-4
v_call: TRBV5-6
clone_size: few
cdr3_nt: TGTGCCAGCATCGCCCCCGGGGGCAACATTCAGTACTTC
cdr3_aa: CASIAPGGNIQYF

d_call: .
j_call: TRBJ2-3
v_call: TRBV6-1
clone_size: many
cdr3_nt: TGTGCCAGCAGTGAATTGGTAGATACGCAGTATTTT
cdr3_aa: CASSELVDTQYF

d_call: .
j_call: TRBJ1-2
v_call: TRBV18
clone_size: few
cdr3_nt: TGTGCCAGCTCACCGGGACGGGGGACCTATGGCTACACCTTC
cdr3_aa: CASSPGRGTYGYTF

d_call: .
j_call: TRBJ2-1
v_call: TRBV5-1
clone_size: few
cdr3_nt: TGCGCCAGCAGCCCTGATACGAATGAGCAGTTCTTC
cdr3_aa: CASSPDTNEQFF

d_call: TRBD2
j_call: TRBJ2-3
v_call: TRBV7-9
clone_size: .
cdr3_nt: TGTGCCAGCAGCATTAGCGGGCCGGTCGACCCAGATACGCAGTATTTT
cdr3_aa: CASSISGPVDPDTQYF

d_call: .
j_call: TRBJ2-1
v_call: TRBV12-3/TRBV12-4
clone_size: many
cdr3_nt: TGTGCCAGCAGTGCACAGGGAGCTAGCTTCGATGAGCAGTTCTTC
cdr3_aa: CASSAQGASFDEQFF

d_call: .
j_call: TRBJ2-1
v_call: TRBV6-1
clone_size: .
cdr3_nt: TGTGCCAGCAGTGCCAGGGGGGTCGAGCAGTTCTTC
cdr3_aa: CASSARGVEQFF

d_call: .
j_call: TRBJ2-7
v_call: TRBV12-3/TRBV12-4
clone_size: many
cdr3_nt: TGTGCCAGCAGCCCCGGGGGACAGATACCCGGGCAGTACTTC
cdr3_aa: CASSPGGQIPGQYF